The next 7 T cell receptor beta chains were all read from a single sample in a study of blood T cells in healthy people across ages. Alongside a J-beta primer mix, a sample-barcoded 5' primer served in a second PCR lasting about 7 to 11 cycles. TCRdb reprocessed the 5' RACE reads with MiXCR, giving one entry per CDR3 protein. The sample shows about 830,000 distinct CDR3 sequences, roughly 60% of them seen only once. Material for sequencing was blood. These receptors were collected from a man aged 25 to 40 in good health.

The chain joins TRBV5-1 to TRBJ2-4; D call uncertain. Looked up from germline, CDR1 is SGHRS and CDR2 is YFSETQ. This CDR3 comprises 12 residues. Trimming stripped 5 bases from V and 5 bases from J, with 8 bases between. CDR3 nucleotides: TGCGCCAGCAGAAGTCAGGAAAACATTCAGTACTTC. It translates to CASRSQENIQYF.

CDR3 in amino acids: CASSESNHGNNEQFF. The CDR3 coding sequence is TGCGCCAGCAGTGAGTCTAATCACGGTAACAATGAGCAGTTCTTC. V usage is TRBV10-1 and J usage is TRBJ2-1; D is unclear. Germline values: CDR1 WNHNN, CDR2 SYGVQD (reference sequence). V was pared by 0 bases and J by 5 bases, with 11 bases between. The CDR3 extends over 15 amino acids.

This chain links TRBV5-1 with TRBJ2-1, with 13 positions matching TRBD2. Trimming at V came to 5 bases and at J to 7 bases, leaving 15 bases not matched to a gene. Germline V gene sequence: CDR1 SGHRS, CDR2 YFSETQ. The CDR3 runs 18 residues. The CDR3 DNA follows: TGCGCCAGCAGTACCAGAGGCCCTACTAGCGGGGGGGGTAATGAGCAGTTCTTC. Translated, it gives CASSTRGPTSGGGNEQFF.

The chain carries TRBV2 and TRBJ2-7; 7 bases align to TRBD1. Germline assignment: CDR1 SNHLY and CDR2 FYNNEI. This CDR3 comprises 13 residues. After removal of 8 bases from V and 2 bases from J, the junction contained 6 bases not matched to a gene. The DNA of the CDR3 is TGTGCCAGCGGACAGGAATTAACCTACGAGCAGTACTTC. Translation gives CASGQELTYEQYF.

In this sample, this clonotype turned up a few times. This chain joins TRBV9 and TRBJ2-1, with 9 nucleotides matching TRBD2. The CDR3 spans 14 residues. Germline CDR1 SGDLS, CDR2 YYNGEE. After removal of 0 bases from V and 9 bases from J, the junction contained 4 bases not matched to a gene. CDR3 sequence: CASSVGGLAPEQFF. The CDR3 DNA reads as TGTGCCAGCAGCGTAGGGGGACTAGCCCCTGAGCAGTTCTTC.

The V gene is TRBV18, the J gene TRBJ2-1; 10 bases align to TRBD2. The CDR3 totals 17 residues. V lost 4 bases, J lost 7 bases, and 13 bases stayed unmatched. Looked up from germline, CDR1 is KGHSH and CDR2 is LQKENI. The DNA for the CDR3 is TGTGCCAGCTCACTAACTAGCGGGACTCTAAACCCGAATGAGCAGTTCTTC. The encoded protein is CASSLTSGTLNPNEQFF.

For this clonotype: Possible read error: a much larger clone is one base away. The chain uses TRBV7-6 and TRBJ1-5; 7 nucleotides line up with TRBD1. The CDR3 has 14 residues. Germline V gene data show CDR1 as SGHVS and CDR2 as FNYEAQ. DNA of the CDR3: TGTGCCAGCAGCGTAGCCGGACAGGCACAGCCCCAGCATTTT. The encoded protein is CASSVAGQAQPQHF.